This TCR beta chain was recorded in a study of shared clonotypes between healthy human individuals (dated by TCRdb to 2020 to 2022). In terms of the full investigation: The cohort comprised a couple of women and a few men aged 18 to 49 years. For each donor, CD4 naive and CD4 memory were each run on three plates, CD8 naive on two plates, and CD8 memory on one plate. To estimate repertoire size and how much clonotypes are shared between individuals, the study performed deep sequencing of blood TCR repertoires from about five healthy adults. Leukapheresis yielded between about 0.9 and 10 billion PBMCs per donor. Libraries were prepared and TCR repertoires were sequenced by different laboratories using diverse techniques, in order to increase sequencing depth and limit assay-specific biases.

Healthy HIV-negative adults with no recently reported acute infections or vaccinations were included as donors. All donors were Caucasian adults living in Nashville, Tennessee, USA. CD4+ T cells were enriched through magnetic negative selection, after which naive cells were positively selected on CD45RA and the remaining negative fraction served as the memory subset. Blood was obtained by leukapheresis, after which PBMCs were separated by Ficoll-Histopaque density gradient centrifugation and cryopreserved in liquid nitrogen vapor phase. Analytical flow cytometry was used to check the purity and quantity of each magnetically sorted T cell population. Genomic DNA was isolated from each sorted fraction and quantified by UV absorbance on a Nanodrop 2000c. Using the deep immunoSEQ assay, TCR CDR3 regions were amplified from genomic DNA by multiplex PCR. Genomic DNA extracted from each cell subset was distributed evenly over all wells of several immunoSEQ 96-well plates, and each plate served as one replicate. For sorted subsets, each replicate PCR was loaded with around 220 ng genomic DNA, equivalent to 25,000 to 30,000 T cell genomes. The purified libraries were quantified using a Qubit 3.0 fluorometer, sized with a Bioanalyzer 2100, and then quantified again using the KAPA Library Quantification kit. A separate single-read 150-cycle Illumina NextSeq 550 flow cell was used to sequence each immunoSEQ 96-well plate. The original pipeline was this. Because the immunoSEQ output included only junctional sequences and no quality scores, the filtering could not be the same as the filtering used for full-length reads. To assign V/J genes and CDR3, sequences were annotated against IMGT germline references using PyIR, a Python wrapper for IgBLAST v1.9. Reads were filtered out if the reads had weak V/J assignments (E-value above 1e-6), no CDR3, stop codons, out-of-frame junctions, or ambiguous translated residues. V3J clonotypes were defined as sequences sharing the same inferred V gene, J gene, and CDR3 amino acid sequence. Percentage overlap between repertoires was computed as shared unique clonotypes divided by the size of the smaller repertoire. Repertoire richness was assessed with RTK rarefaction, the Chao1 estimator, and Recon v2.1 estimates of unobserved clonotypes. For all TCRbeta clonotypes obtained by the gDNA method from a handful of donors, generation probabilities were computed with OLGA. Sourced from immuneACCESS, this table was stored by TCRdb with only in-frame sequences that have V and J called. A share of the clones is absent; for the studies checked, an unresolved V gene accounts for under half, and the remainder has no known explanation. The DNA gave D and trimming, while V, J and clone size come from that table. The sample table records about 660,000 clones; roughly 70% of these occur just once. The top ten constitute about 1.7% of the sample.

Beyond this particular receptor, the publication reports: Even with the large sequencing depth, rarefaction of the sorted-subset datasets indicated that sequencing was incomplete. Estimated clonotype richness was generally larger for naive than for memory subsets. Sampling was limited to blood, and TCR repertoires in tissue likely differ from TCR repertoires in blood. Roughly 5% of naive CD4, around 3.5% of naive CD8, about 2.5% of memory CD4, and over 0.35% of memory CD8 clonotypes were shared across a few donors. The small number of donors limited the genetic and exposure-history diversity represented. Compared with non-shared clonotypes, the clonotypes found in all four sorted-subset donors had higher generation probabilities. Pairwise subsampling led to the expectation that sequencing depth would affect the degree of clonotype sharing among donors.

The CDR3 measures 13 amino acids from cysteine to phenylalanine. The read is trimmed to its CDR3 DNA, 39 bases read in frame from base 1. The junction shows trimming of 2 bases on V and 3 bases on J, and the gene matches do not reach 1 base of it. Via the germline V gene (reference sequence), CDR1 is GTSNPN and CDR2 SVGIG. Only one count was recorded for this clone. Its antigen remains unidentified. Base qualities are not recorded, but no much larger clone differs from it by a single base. The chain was built from TRBV30 and TRBJ1-1; 9 nucleotides in the junction match TRBD1. Sequencing was carried out using memory CD4+ T cells sorted from blood. The cell subset or site label, as the study defines it: CD45RA-negative fraction. This clonotype was obtained from a woman aged 25 to 39 in good health. The DNA sequence follows: TGTGCCTGGAGTCGACAGGGGGACACTGAAGCTTTCTTT. Translated, it gives CAWSRQGDTEAFF.